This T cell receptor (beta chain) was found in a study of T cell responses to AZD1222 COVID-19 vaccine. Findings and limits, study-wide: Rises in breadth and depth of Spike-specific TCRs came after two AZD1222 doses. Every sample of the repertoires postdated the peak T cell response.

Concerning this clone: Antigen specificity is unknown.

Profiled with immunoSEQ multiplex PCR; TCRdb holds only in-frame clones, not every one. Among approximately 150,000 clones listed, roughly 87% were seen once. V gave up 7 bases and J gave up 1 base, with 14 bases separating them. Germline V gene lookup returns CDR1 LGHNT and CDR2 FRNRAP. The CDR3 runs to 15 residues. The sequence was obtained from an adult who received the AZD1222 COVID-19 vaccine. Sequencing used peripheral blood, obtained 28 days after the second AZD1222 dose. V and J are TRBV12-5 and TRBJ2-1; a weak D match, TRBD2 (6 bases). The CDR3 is CASVKEGFSYNEQFF. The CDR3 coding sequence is TGTGCTAGTGTAAAGGAGGGATTTTCCTACAATGAGCAGTTCTTC.